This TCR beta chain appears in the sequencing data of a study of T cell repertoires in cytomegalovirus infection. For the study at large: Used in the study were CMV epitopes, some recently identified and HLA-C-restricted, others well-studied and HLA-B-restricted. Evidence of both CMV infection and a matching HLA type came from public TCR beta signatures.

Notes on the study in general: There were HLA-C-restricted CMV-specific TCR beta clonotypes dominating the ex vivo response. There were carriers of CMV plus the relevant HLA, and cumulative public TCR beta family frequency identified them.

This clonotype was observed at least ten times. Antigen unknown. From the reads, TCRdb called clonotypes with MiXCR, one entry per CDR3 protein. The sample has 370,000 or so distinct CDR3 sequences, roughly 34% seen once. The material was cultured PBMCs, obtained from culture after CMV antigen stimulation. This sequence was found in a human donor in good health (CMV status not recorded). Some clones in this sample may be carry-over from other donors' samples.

The CDR3 DNA is TGTGCCAGTAGTCGGGACTACCAAGCGCAGTATTTT. It codes for CASSRDYQAQYF. The rearrangement uses TRBV19 and TRBJ2-3, with 7 bases fitting TRBD2. With V trimmed by 5 bases and J by 10 bases, 6 bases remained unmatched. The CDR3 totals 12 residues. Germline lookup yields CDR1 LNHDA and CDR2 SQIVND (reference sequence).